The 14 T cell receptor beta chains below come from one sample, sequenced in a study of blood T cell repertoires in COVID-19. This table comes from immunoSEQ multiplex PCR, and its TCRdb copy is limited to in-frame clones, with some not included. Of some 36,000 clones listed, more than 90% were seen once; the top ten hold roughly 36%. Sequencing input: peripheral blood. The receptors were sampled from a man aged 60 to 75 with active or convalescent COVID-19.

The table lists this clone with a count of one. The rearrangement joins TRBV20-1 to TRBJ1-2; 8 nucleotides line up with TRBD1. Germline CDR1 and CDR2: DFQATT and SNEGSKA (reference sequence). This CDR3 is 11 amino acids long. Trimming cost V 2 bases and J 9 bases; bases outside gene matches: 2. As DNA, the CDR3 is TGCAGTGCTAGACAGGGGGCCCGCTACACCTTC. Its protein is CSARQGARYTF.

The V and J genes are TRBV5-4 and TRBJ2-3, with 9 bases matching TRBD2. After removal of 4 bases from V and 0 bases from J, the junction contained 9 bases not matched to a gene. The CDR3 runs 17 residues. Germline V lookup: CDR1 SGHNT, CDR2 YYREEE (reference sequence). This chain's CDR3 is CASSNTLAGISTDTQYF. As DNA, the CDR3 is TGTGCCAGCAGCAACACACTAGCGGGTATTAGCACAGATACGCAGTATTTT.

V gene TRBV7-9 combines with J gene TRBJ1-2; 9 positions match TRBD1. The junction had 3 bases not matched to a gene; V was cut back by 4 bases and J by 3 bases. Looked up from germline, CDR1 is SEHNR and CDR2 is FQNEAQ (reference sequence). The CDR3 covers 14 residues. DNA for the CDR3: TGTGCCAGCAGCTCGGGGACAGGGTACTATGGCTACACCTTC. Translated: CASSSGTGYYGYTF.

The chain carries TRBV19 and TRBJ1-1; a weak D match, TRBD1 (6 bases). Per the germline V gene, CDR1 is LNHDA and CDR2 is SQIVND (reference sequence). The CDR3 is 15 residues long. V lost 4 bases to trimming and J lost 4 bases, with 16 bases between them. Here the CDR3 reads CASSRRPGVGTEAFF. The CDR3 coding sequence is TGTGCCAGTAGTAGACGACCAGGGGTAGGCACTGAAGCTTTCTTT.

The V and J genes are TRBV15 and TRBJ2-2; no reliable D call. The CDR3 totals 13 residues. Germline loops: CDR1 LNHNV, CDR2 YYDKDF (reference sequence). Trimming shortened V by 0 bases and J by 4 bases, and 3 bases separated the two germline ends. CDR3 amino acids: CATSRDSTGELFF. The CDR3 DNA follows: TGTGCCACCAGCAGAGATAGCACCGGGGAGCTGTTTTTT.

The rearrangement links TRBV10-1 to TRBJ2-2; 7 positions agree with TRBD1. Germline CDR1 WNHNN, CDR2 SYGVQD (reference sequence). The junction had 8 bases not matched to a gene; V was cut back by 10 bases and J by 3 bases. This CDR3 comprises 14 residues. CDR3 residues: CATSGQGDTGELFF. The CDR3 region has the DNA TGCGCCACCAGCGGCCAGGGGGACACCGGGGAGCTGTTTTTT.

CDR3 protein: CASSSLQGTGNTIYF. The DNA for the CDR3 is TGCGCCAGCAGCTCATTACAGGGGACTGGAAACACCATATATTTT. The chain employs TRBV5-1 and TRBJ1-3; 7 nucleotides agree with TRBD1. Germline loops: CDR1 SGHRS, CDR2 YFSETQ. Trimming at V came to 3 bases and at J to 2 bases, leaving 5 bases not matched to a gene. This CDR3 spans 15 amino acids.

V usage is TRBV7-2 and J usage is TRBJ2-3; TRBD2 might be the D (5 bases). This CDR3 is 15 amino acids long. CDR1 and CDR2 from the germline V gene are SGHTA and FQGNSA. The germline V and J ends were trimmed by 5 bases and 0 bases, with 12 bases remaining between them. CDR3 in amino acids: CASSNGLTSTDTQYF. In DNA, the CDR3 is TGTGCCAGCAGCAACGGACTCACTAGCACAGATACGCAGTATTTT.

The V and J genes are TRBV30 and TRBJ1-2; D might be TRBD1 (6 bases). Germline V gene sequence: CDR1 GTSNPN, CDR2 SVGIG (reference sequence). Trimming shortened V by 0 bases and J by 3 bases, and 14 bases separated the two germline ends. CDR3 length: 15 amino acids. CDR3 DNA: TGTGCCTGGAGTGTACGGGCGGACAGCTACTATGGCTACACCTTC. This sequence encodes CAWSVRADSYYGYTF.

This rearrangement joins TRBV11-2 to TRBJ1-2; 7 bases agree with TRBD1. The CDR3 spans 15 residues. After removal of 4 bases from V and 4 bases from J, the junction contained 9 bases not matched to a gene. CDR1 SGHAT and CDR2 FQNNGV come from the germline V gene. The CDR3 region is CASSSSTGASYGYTF. Here the CDR3 DNA reads TGTGCCAGCAGCTCGTCCACAGGGGCGAGCTATGGCTACACCTTC.

The chain has TRBV20-1 and TRBJ1-3, with no clear D. V was pared by 3 bases and J by 1 base, with 13 bases between. The length of the CDR3 is 15 residues. Per germline, CDR1 DFQATT and CDR2 SNEGSKA (reference sequence). CDR3 in DNA: TGCAGTGCTAGTAGAGGTCCATGGTCTGGAAACACCATATATTTT. This encodes CSASRGPWSGNTIYF.

The chain joins TRBV5-4 to TRBJ1-6; 8 bases fit TRBD1. With V trimmed by 5 bases and J by 4 bases, 8 bases remained unmatched. This CDR3 comprises 16 residues. The germline V gene has CDR1 SGHNT and CDR2 YYREEE (reference sequence). CDR3 loop: CASRDRGSPYNSPLHF. The CDR3 DNA follows: TGTGCCAGCAGAGACAGGGGCTCCCCTTATAATTCACCCCTCCACTTT.

The chain couples TRBV20-1 to TRBJ1-1, with D possibly TRBD1 on 5 matching bases. CDR1 and CDR2 from the germline V gene are DFQATT and SNEGSKA (reference sequence). The CDR3 contains 14 residues. The V end was cut by 3 bases, the J end by 3 bases, with 14 bases between. DNA of the CDR3: TGCAGTGCTAGTCGGGGGGGTGTCCACACTGAAGCTTTCTTT. Protein sequence: CSASRGGVHTEAFF.

This chain links TRBV7-2 with TRBJ2-6, with 9 bases lining up with TRBD2. The CDR3 has 18 residues. The germline V gene encodes CDR1 SGHTA and CDR2 FQGNSA. J lost 4 bases, V lost 1 base, and 8 bases had no gene match. The CDR3 is CASSLDPPSGVGANVLTF. CDR3 in DNA: TGTGCCAGCAGCTTAGACCCGCCTAGCGGGGTAGGGGCCAACGTCCTGACTTTC.